One and the same sample provided the 23 T cell receptor beta chains below, sequenced in a study of glioma-infiltrating T cells after dendritic cell vaccination. Generated by immunoSEQ multiplex PCR, the TCRdb table keeps only in-frame clones and is missing some. The repertoire holds tens of thousands of clones, with around four fifths as singletons. The time point here: after dendritic cell vaccination, including at tumor progression/relapse. The source was blood, collected after dendritic cell vaccination. The receptor source for this set is a human donor with glioblastoma.

This clone was seen only a few times. The rearrangement joins TRBV10-3 to TRBJ1-1, with 7 bases that match TRBD1. The ends lost 6 bases at V and 0 bases at J; junction bases unmatched: 7. The CDR3 is 15 residues long. Germline V gene data show CDR1 as ENHRY and CDR2 as SYGVKD. The CDR3 nucleotides are TGTGCCATCAGAGGGGACAGCAAAATGAACACTGAAGCTTTCTTT. It yields the protein CAIRGDSKMNTEAFF.

This chain links TRBV12-5 with TRBJ1-1; D gene uncertain. With 2 bases removed from V and 6 bases from J, the gap between germline ends came to 13 bases. Germline V gives CDR1 LGHNT, CDR2 FRNRAP. This CDR3 contains 14 residues. The CDR3 sequence is CASGLYPEVAEAFF. CDR3 nucleotides: TGTGCTAGTGGTTTGTATCCGGAGGTCGCTGAAGCTTTCTTT. Combining the CDR3 with reference TRBV12-5 and TRBJ1-1 gives the whole variable domain DARVTQTPRHKVTEMGQEVTMRCQPILGHNTVFWYRQTMMQGLELLAYFRNRAPLDDSGMPKDRFSAEMPDATLATLKIQPSEPRDSAVYFCASGLYPEVAEAFFGQGTRLTVV.

The J gene is TRBJ1-5, the V gene TRBV6-6; D is ambiguous. This CDR3 contains 15 residues. CDR1 is MNHNY and CDR2 is SVGAGI in the germline V gene (reference sequence). V was clipped by 2 bases and J by 0 bases, with 8 bases between them. Here the CDR3 DNA reads TGTGCCAGCAGTTACGGAGCGATTAGCAATCAGCCCCAGCATTTT. Amino acid sequence: CASSYGAISNQPQHF.

The chain couples TRBV7-2 to TRBJ1-4; 8 bases align to TRBD1. The CDR3 contains 14 residues. Unmatched junction bases numbered 7, after V lost 5 bases and J lost 8 bases. Germline CDR1 reads SGHTA; CDR2 reads FQGNSA. The CDR3 DNA sequence: TGTGCCAGCAGCGAAGGACAGGGTCAAGAAAAACTGTTTTTT. Encoded protein: CASSEGQGQEKLFF.

This rearrangement joins TRBV7-8 to TRBJ1-2, with D hard to call. Per the germline V gene, CDR1 is SGHVS and CDR2 is FQNEAQ. The length of the CDR3 is 15 residues. V was pared by 1 base and J by 6 bases, with 15 bases between. CDR3 in amino acids: CASSLGTGGSDGYTF. The CDR3 region has the DNA TGTGCCAGCAGCTTAGGAACGGGCGGGAGTGATGGCTACACCTTC. The variable domain in full, with the rest retrieved from reference TRBV7-8 and TRBJ1-2, is GAGVSQSPRYKVAKRGQDVALRCDPISGHVSLFWYQQALGQGPEFLTYFQNEAQLDKSGLPSDRFFAERPEGSVSTLKIQRTQQEDSAVYLCASSLGTGGSDGYTFGSGTRLTVV.

The J gene is TRBJ2-1, the V gene TRBV7-9; D is uncertain. Trimming stripped 2 bases from V and 1 base from J, with 9 bases between. Germline assignment: CDR1 SEHNR and CDR2 FQNEAQ (reference sequence). CDR3 length equals 15 residues. The CDR3 here is CASSLRQVSYNEQFF. CDR3 nucleotides: TGTGCCAGCAGCTTACGTCAGGTTTCCTACAATGAGCAGTTCTTC. The complete variable domain, with remaining parts taken from reference TRBV7-9 and TRBJ2-1, reads DTGVSQNPRHKITKRGQNVTFRCDPISEHNRLYWYRQTLGQGPEFLTYFQNEAQLEKSRLLSDRFSAERPKGSFSTLEIQRTEQGDSAMYLCASSLRQVSYNEQFFGPGTRLTVL.

There are a few counts of this clone. The rearrangement joins TRBV5-6 to TRBJ2-1; TRBD1 aligns across 9 bases. CDR1 is SGHDT and CDR2 is YYEEEE in the germline V gene. There are 15 residues in the CDR3. Losses at the gene ends were 4 bases for V and 3 bases for J; bases not matched to a gene: 5. CDR3 DNA: TGTGCCAGCAGCCCCGGGACAGGGCGCTACAATGAGCAGTTCTTC. The encoded protein is CASSPGTGRYNEQFF. Full variable domain (outside the CDR3, taken from reference TRBV5-6 and TRBJ2-1): DAGVTQSPTHLIKTRGQQVTLRCSPKSGHDTVSWYQQALGQGPQFIFQYYEEEERQRGNFPDRFSGHQFPNYSSELNVNALLLGDSALYLCASSPGTGRYNEQFFGPGTRLTVL.

J is TRBJ1-4 and V is TRBV30; TRBD1 matches 9 bases. Germline CDR1 is GTSNPN and CDR2 is SVGIG (reference sequence). The CDR3 has 14 amino acids. The trim removed 3 bases at V and 5 bases at J, leaving 4 bases unmatched. CDR3 residues: CAWRAGTGNEKLFF. For the CDR3, the DNA is TGTGCCTGGAGGGCGGGGACAGGGAATGAAAAACTGTTTTTT.

The chain carries TRBV4-1 and TRBJ2-5; possibly TRBD2 for D (6 bases). Germline CDR1 MGHRA, CDR2 YSYEKL. Trimming took off 0 bases at V and 0 bases at J, with 14 bases between the two ends. The CDR3 has 17 residues. This chain's CDR3 is CASSQDIERAYQETQYF. In DNA, the CDR3 is TGCGCCAGCAGCCAAGATATCGAGCGGGCATACCAAGAGACCCAGTACTTC.

The chain links TRBV2 to TRBJ1-3; D might be TRBD1 (6 bases). The germline gives CDR1 SNHLY, CDR2 FYNNEI. V was trimmed by 0 bases and J by 12 bases, leaving 9 bases between them. The CDR3 is made up of 12 amino acids. The CDR3 nucleotides read TGTGCCAGCAGTGAAGCACAGGGTAGCATATATTTT. This gives the protein CASSEAQGSIYF.

This clone appeared a single time. The chain is built from TRBV13 and TRBJ2-7; TRBD2 aligns across 11 bases. This CDR3 comprises 18 residues. Germline CDR1 is PRHDT and CDR2 is FYEKMQ (reference sequence). V lost 0 bases and J lost 0; bases outside the gene matches: 7. In nucleotides, the CDR3 is TGTGCCAGCAGCTTAGGAGGGACTAGCGGATTGAGCTCCTACGAGCAGTACTTC. This encodes CASSLGGTSGLSSYEQYF.

This clone has only a few counts. This chain uses TRBV5-1 with TRBJ2-2; TRBD1 aligns across 8 bases. Germline V gene lookup returns CDR1 SGHRS and CDR2 YFSETQ. Trimming took 1 base from V and 3 from J; bases not matched to a gene: 11. The CDR3 consists of 18 residues. Here the CDR3 DNA reads TGCGCCAGCAGCTTGATTCCCGGGACAGGTTGGGACACCGGGGAGCTGTTTTTT. As protein: CASSLIPGTGWDTGELFF.

This chain uses TRBV5-6 with TRBJ2-5; no clear D gene. V lost 4 bases, J lost 3 bases, and 13 bases lay in between. Per the germline V gene, CDR1 is SGHDT and CDR2 is YYEEEE. CDR3 length: 14 amino acids. The CDR3 protein is CASSPPDKKETQYF. CDR3 nucleotide sequence: TGTGCCAGCAGCCCACCCGACAAAAAAGAGACCCAGTACTTC.

The V gene is TRBV4-1, the J gene TRBJ1-5; 8 positions match TRBD1. Germline CDR1 MGHRA, CDR2 YSYEKL. The CDR3 is made up of 16 amino acids. Losses at the gene ends were 3 bases for V and 3 bases for J; bases not matched to a gene: 7. The CDR3 here is CASSHHQTGANQPQHF. CDR3 DNA sequence: TGCGCCAGCAGCCACCACCAGACAGGGGCCAATCAGCCCCAGCATTTT.

V and J are TRBV7-2 and TRBJ1-1; TRBD1 matches at 10 bases. There are 16 residues in the CDR3. V lost 5 bases to trimming and J lost 4 bases; unmatched junction nucleotides: 10. The germline V gene encodes CDR1 SGHTA and CDR2 FQGNSA. CDR3 nucleotides: TGTGCCAGCAGCCTTGACAGGGGGCTCGGGGGCACTGAAGCTTTCTTT. Translating gives CASSLDRGLGGTEAFF.

The chain uses TRBV6-1 and TRBJ1-4, with D perhaps matching TRBD1 (5 bases). Between the trimmed V and J ends, which lost 4 bases and 5 bases, there was a span of 14 bases. CDR1 is MNHNS, CDR2 SASEGT, per germline. The CDR3 length is 15 residues. The CDR3 DNA is TGTGCCAGCAGTGCTCAGGGATCCAGGAATGAAAAACTGTTTTTT. Its protein product is CASSAQGSRNEKLFF.

The chain uses TRBV5-6 and TRBJ1-2; D gene ambiguous. Trimming removed 4 bases at V and 6 bases at J, with 13 bases between. Germline CDR1 and CDR2: SGHDT and YYEEEE. The CDR3 extends over 13 amino acids. The CDR3 DNA reads as TGTGCCAGCAGCCCCTTCGGAGGCGATGGCTACACCTTC. It encodes CASSPFGGDGYTF.

The chain carries TRBV4-2 and TRBJ2-5, with D perhaps matching TRBD1 (6 bases). The V gene lost 1 base and the J gene lost 7 bases, with 16 bases spanning the gap. CDR3 length: 15 residues. CDR1 and CDR2 (germline): LGHNA, YNFKEQ. The CDR3 DNA follows: TGTGCCAGCAGCCAAGCGTTTGACCGAGGGGGGACCCAGTACTTC. It encodes CASSQAFDRGGTQYF.

This rearrangement joins TRBV7-9 to TRBJ1-1; TRBD1 matches 7 bases. The CDR3 has 15 amino acids. Germline-derived CDR1 and CDR2 are SEHNR and FQNEAQ (reference sequence). V was pared by 4 bases and J by 1 base, with 6 bases of the junction left unmatched. CDR3 bases: TGTGCCAGCAGCTCACGGCCAGGGGGGAACACTGAAGCTTTCTTT. Protein product: CASSSRPGGNTEAFF.

This clone was detected only a few times. The V and J genes are TRBV5-1 and TRBJ2-7; 7 bases map to TRBD1. V trimming: 1 base; J trimming: 2 bases; junction bases outside the gene matches: 6. This CDR3 comprises 15 residues. CDR1 is SGHRS, CDR2 YFSETQ, per germline. The CDR3 loop reads CASSLQGGYTYEQYF. The CDR3 region has the DNA TGCGCCAGCAGCTTGCAAGGGGGCTACACCTACGAGCAGTACTTC.

This clone showed up just a few times. The chain recombines TRBV19 with TRBJ2-1, with D possibly being TRBD2 (6 bases). Germline V gene lookup returns CDR1 LNHDA and CDR2 SQIVND (reference sequence). V dropped 4 bases and J dropped 1 base, with 20 bases sitting between them. This CDR3 has 18 residues. CDR3 in amino acids: CASSKSRGSGSSYNEQFF. CDR3 bases: TGTGCCAGTAGTAAGTCCCGTGGTAGCGGATCTTCCTACAATGAGCAGTTCTTC.

The chain has TRBV6-4 and TRBJ2-3; a weak D match, TRBD2 (5 bases). Trimming shortened V by 2 bases and J by 3 bases, and 6 bases separated the two germline ends. CDR3 length: 13 residues. Germline values: CDR1 MRHNA, CDR2 SNTAGT. CDR3 loop: CASSDPGTDTQYF. CDR3 bases: TGTGCCAGCAGTGACCCGGGGACAGATACGCAGTATTTT.

This chain links TRBV7-2 with TRBJ1-2; 9 nucleotides match TRBD1. The germline gives CDR1 SGHTA, CDR2 FQGNSA. V gave up 5 bases and J gave up 8 bases; unmatched junction bases: 12. The CDR3 spans 15 residues. The CDR3 region has the DNA TGTGCCAGCAGCCTCCCCCCGGGACAGGGAAAAGGCTACACCTTC. It encodes CASSLPPGQGKGYTF.